This T cell receptor (beta chain) emerged from a study of identical twins. The study's findings and limits: There were fewer insertions in abundant cord blood beta clonotypes, but memory repertoires showed no such pattern. Beta out-of-frame sequences showed weaker excess sharing between twins.

This clonotype was seen a handful of times. The antigen remains undetermined. The CDR3 covers 15 residues. The V gene's germline CDR1 is LGHDT and CDR2 YNNKEL (reference sequence). After removal of 1 base from V and 4 bases from J, the junction contained 4 bases not matched to a gene. Template switching supplied a universal primer site; unique molecular identifiers were carried on the cDNA. MiXCR, run by TCRdb on the 5' RACE reads, gives a single entry per CDR3 protein. The data contain about 700,000 distinct CDR3 sequences, under 9% of them seen just once; the ten biggest clones take up 0.98%. These data were likewise used in another study, on yellow fever vaccine responses in identical twins. From that second work: Twin vaccine T cell responses reportedly seemed partly convergent, partly personalized.

The sequence was obtained from a woman between 18 and 30 years old in good health. Sequencing was performed on PBMCs. The V gene is TRBV3-1, the J gene TRBJ2-1, with 7 bases that match TRBD2. The CDR3: CASSQGGGLYNEQFF. In nucleotides, the CDR3 is TGTGCCAGCAGCCAAGGGGGGGGACTTTACAATGAGCAGTTCTTC.